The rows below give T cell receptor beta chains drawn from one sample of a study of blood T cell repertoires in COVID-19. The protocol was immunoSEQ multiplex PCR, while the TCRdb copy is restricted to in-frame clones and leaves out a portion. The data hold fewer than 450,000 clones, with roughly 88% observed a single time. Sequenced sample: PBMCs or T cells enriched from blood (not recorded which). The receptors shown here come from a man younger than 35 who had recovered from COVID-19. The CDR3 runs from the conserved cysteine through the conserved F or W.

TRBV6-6 CASSSDRGRTGYTF
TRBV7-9 CASSPTEIQETQYF
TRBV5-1 CASSGELAGVGNEQFF
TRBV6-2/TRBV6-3 CASSPSLTGPHEQYF
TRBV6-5 CASIGRDNSPLHF
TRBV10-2 CASSETGGNEQYF
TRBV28 CASSPRGLGSYEQYF
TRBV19 CASTNRGQSNQPQHF
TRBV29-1 CSGRGNYGYTF
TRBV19 CASRQGQPQPQHF
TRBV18 CASSPPSTARSGNTIYF
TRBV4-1 CASSRDRTQPQHF
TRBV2 CASSGGPLAVGSPLHF
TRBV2 CASSRQLSNQPQHF
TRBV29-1 CSVEGLAGALDTQYF
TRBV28 CASSSGQGIRTEAFF
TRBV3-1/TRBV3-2 CASSPSGRRETQYF